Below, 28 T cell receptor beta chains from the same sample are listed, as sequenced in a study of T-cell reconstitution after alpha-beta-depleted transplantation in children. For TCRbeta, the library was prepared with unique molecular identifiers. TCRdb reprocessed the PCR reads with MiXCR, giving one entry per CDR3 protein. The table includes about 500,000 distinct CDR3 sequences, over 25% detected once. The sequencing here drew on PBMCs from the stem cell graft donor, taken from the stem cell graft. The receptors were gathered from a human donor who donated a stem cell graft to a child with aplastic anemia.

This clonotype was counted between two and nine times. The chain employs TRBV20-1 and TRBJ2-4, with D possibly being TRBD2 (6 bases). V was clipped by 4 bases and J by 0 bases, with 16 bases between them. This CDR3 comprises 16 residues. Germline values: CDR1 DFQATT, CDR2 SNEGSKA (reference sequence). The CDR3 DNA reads TGCAGTGCTACCGCGGGATCGGACGTAGCCAAAAACATTCAGTACTTC. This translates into CSATAGSDVAKNIQYF.

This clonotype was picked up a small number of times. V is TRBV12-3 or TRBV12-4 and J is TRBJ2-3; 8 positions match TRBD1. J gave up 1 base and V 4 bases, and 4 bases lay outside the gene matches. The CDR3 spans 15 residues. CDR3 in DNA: TGTGCCAGCAGTTCGACAGGGGAGGGCACAGATACGCAGTATTTT. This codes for CASSSTGEGTDTQYF.

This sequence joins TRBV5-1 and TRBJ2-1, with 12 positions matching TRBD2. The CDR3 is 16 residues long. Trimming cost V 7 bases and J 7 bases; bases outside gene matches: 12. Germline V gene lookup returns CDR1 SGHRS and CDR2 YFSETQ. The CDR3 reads CASSPGGTSGQNEQFF. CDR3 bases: TGCGCCAGCTCTCCTGGGGGGACTAGCGGGCAGAATGAGCAGTTCTTC. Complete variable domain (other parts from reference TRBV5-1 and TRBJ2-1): KAGVTQTPRYLIKTRGQQVTLSCSPISGHRSVSWYQQTPGQGLQFLFEYFSETQRNKGNFPGRFSGRQFSNSRSEMNVSTLELGDSALYLCASSPGGTSGQNEQFFGPGTRLTVL.

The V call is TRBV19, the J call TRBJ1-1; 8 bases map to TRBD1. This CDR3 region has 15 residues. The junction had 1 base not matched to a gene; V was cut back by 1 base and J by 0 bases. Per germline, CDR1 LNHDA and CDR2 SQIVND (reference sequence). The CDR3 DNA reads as TGTGCCAGTAGTATAGGACAGGGGATGAACACTGAAGCTTTCTTT. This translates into CASSIGQGMNTEAFF.

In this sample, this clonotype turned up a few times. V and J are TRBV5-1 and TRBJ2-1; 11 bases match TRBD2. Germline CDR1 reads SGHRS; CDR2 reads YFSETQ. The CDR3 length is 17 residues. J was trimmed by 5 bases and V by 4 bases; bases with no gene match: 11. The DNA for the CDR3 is TGCGCCAGCAGCCCGTTAGCGGGAGGGCCGGTCAACAATGAGCAGTTCTTC. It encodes CASSPLAGGPVNNEQFF.

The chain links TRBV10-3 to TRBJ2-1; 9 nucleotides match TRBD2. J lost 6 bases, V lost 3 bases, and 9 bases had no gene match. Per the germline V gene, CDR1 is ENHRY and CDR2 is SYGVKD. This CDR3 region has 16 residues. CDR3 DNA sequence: TGTGCCATCAGTGATCCGTCGCGGGAGGGCTTCAATGAGCAGTTCTTC. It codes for CAISDPSREGFNEQFF.

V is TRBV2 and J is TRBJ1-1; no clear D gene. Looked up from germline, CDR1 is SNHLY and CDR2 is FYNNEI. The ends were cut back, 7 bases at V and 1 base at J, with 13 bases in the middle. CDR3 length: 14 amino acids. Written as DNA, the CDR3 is TGTGCCAGCACCTCCTTGCAGGCGAACACTGAAGCTTTCTTT. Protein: CASTSLQANTEAFF.

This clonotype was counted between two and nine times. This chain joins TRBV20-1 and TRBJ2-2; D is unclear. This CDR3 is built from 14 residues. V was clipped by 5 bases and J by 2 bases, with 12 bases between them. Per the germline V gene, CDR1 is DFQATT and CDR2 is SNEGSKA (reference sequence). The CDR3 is CSAQARRNTGELFF. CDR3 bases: TGCAGTGCTCAGGCGAGACGAAACACCGGGGAGCTGTTTTTT.

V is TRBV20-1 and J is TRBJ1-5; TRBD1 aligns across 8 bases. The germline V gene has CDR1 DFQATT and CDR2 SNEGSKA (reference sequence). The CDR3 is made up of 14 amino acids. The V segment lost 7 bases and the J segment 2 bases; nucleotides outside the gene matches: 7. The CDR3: CSGQGAARNQPQHF. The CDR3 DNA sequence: TGCAGTGGTCAGGGGGCGGCTCGCAATCAGCCCCAGCATTTT.

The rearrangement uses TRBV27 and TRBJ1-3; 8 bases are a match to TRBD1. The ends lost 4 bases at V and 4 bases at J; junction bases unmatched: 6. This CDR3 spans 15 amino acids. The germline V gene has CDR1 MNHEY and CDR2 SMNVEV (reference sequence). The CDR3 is CASSSGRGQGNTIYF. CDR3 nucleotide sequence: TGTGCCAGCAGTTCGGGCAGGGGGCAGGGAAACACCATATATTTT.

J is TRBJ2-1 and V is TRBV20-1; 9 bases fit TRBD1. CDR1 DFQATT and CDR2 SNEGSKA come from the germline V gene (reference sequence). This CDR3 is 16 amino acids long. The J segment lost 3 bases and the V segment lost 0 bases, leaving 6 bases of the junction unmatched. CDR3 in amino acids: CSARDPRQGGYNEQFF. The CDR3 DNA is TGCAGTGCTAGAGACCCCCGACAGGGGGGCTACAATGAGCAGTTCTTC.

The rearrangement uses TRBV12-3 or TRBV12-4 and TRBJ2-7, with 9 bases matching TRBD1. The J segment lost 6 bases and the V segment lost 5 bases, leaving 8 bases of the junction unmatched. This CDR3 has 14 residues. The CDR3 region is CASSPAMDRGEQYV. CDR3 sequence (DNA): TGTGCCAGCAGTCCAGCGATGGACAGGGGCGAGCAGTACGTC.

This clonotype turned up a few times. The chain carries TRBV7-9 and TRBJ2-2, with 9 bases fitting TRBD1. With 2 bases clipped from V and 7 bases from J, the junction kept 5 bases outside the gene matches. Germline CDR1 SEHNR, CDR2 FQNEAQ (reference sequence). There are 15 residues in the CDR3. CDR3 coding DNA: TGTGCCAGCAGCTTATCCGGGACAGGGAGCGGGGAGCTGTTTTTT. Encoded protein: CASSLSGTGSGELFF.

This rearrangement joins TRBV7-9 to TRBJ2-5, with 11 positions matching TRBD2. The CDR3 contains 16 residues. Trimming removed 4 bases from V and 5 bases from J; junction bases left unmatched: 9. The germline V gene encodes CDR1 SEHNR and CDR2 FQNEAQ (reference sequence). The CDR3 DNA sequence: TGTGCCAGCAGCTCCCGGGCTAGCGGGAGGTCGGAGACCCAGTACTTC. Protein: CASSSRASGRSETQYF.

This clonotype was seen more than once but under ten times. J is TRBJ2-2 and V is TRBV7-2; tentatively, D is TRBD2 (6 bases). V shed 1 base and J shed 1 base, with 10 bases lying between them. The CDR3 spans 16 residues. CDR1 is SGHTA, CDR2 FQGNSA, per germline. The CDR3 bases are TGTGCCAGCAGCTTAGGGGTAGCGGAGAACACCGGGGAGCTGTTTTTT. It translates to CASSLGVAENTGELFF.

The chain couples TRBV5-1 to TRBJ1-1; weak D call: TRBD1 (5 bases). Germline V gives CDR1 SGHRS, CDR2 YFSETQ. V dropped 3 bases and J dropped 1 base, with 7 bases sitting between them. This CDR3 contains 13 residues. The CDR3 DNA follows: TGCGCCAGCAGCTACACAGGGAACACTGAAGCTTTCTTT. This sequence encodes CASSYTGNTEAFF.

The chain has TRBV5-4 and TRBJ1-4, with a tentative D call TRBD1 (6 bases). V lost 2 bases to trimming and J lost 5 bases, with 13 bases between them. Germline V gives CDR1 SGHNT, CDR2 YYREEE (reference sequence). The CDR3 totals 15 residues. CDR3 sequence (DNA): TGTGCCAGCAGCTTCACAGGGTCCCTCAATGAAAAACTGTTTTTT. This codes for CASSFTGSLNEKLFF.

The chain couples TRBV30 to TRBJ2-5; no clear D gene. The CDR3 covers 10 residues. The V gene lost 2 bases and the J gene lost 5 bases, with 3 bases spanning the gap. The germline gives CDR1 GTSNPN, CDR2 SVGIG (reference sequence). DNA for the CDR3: TGTGCCTGGAGTCATGAGACCCAGTACTTC. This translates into CAWSHETQYF.

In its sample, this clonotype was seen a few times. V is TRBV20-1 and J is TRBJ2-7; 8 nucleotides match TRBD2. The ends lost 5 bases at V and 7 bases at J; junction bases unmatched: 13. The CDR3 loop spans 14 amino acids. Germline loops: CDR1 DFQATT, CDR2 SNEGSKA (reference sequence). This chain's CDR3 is CSAGSGLAALEQYF. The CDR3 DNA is TGCAGTGCTGGATCCGGACTAGCAGCCTTGGAGCAGTACTTC.

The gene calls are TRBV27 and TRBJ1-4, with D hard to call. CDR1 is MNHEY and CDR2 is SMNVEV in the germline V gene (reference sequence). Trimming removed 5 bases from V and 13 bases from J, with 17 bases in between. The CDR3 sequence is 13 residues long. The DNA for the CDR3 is TGTGCCAGCAGTCTAGCCCCAGGAGGGAGACTGTTTTTT. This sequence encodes CASSLAPGGRLFF.

CDR3 amino acids: CASSLREGRHEQFF. The CDR3 coding sequence is TGTGCCAGCAGTTTGCGGGAGGGAAGGCATGAGCAGTTCTTC. This chain connects TRBV28 to TRBJ2-1; 9 bases match TRBD2. V shed 3 bases, J shed 8 bases, and the junction held 5 bases outside the gene matches. The V gene's germline CDR1 is MDHEN and CDR2 SYDVKM. The length of the CDR3 is 14 residues.

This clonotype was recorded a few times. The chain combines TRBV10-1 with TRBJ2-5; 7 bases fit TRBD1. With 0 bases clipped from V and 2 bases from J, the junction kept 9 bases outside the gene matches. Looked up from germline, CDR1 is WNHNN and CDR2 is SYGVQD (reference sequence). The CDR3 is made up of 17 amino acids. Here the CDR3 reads CASSESRTGRGQETQYF. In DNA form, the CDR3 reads TGCGCCAGCAGTGAGTCTAGGACAGGCCGTGGTCAAGAGACCCAGTACTTC.

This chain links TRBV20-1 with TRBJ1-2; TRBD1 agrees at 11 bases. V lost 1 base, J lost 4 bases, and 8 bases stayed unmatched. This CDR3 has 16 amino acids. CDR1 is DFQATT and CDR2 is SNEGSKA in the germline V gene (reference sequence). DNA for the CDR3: TGCAGTGCTAGAGCCTCCGGGACAGGGGGATTCTATGGCTACACCTTC. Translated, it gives CSARASGTGGFYGYTF.

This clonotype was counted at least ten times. The CDR3 sequence: CSVSGLPEGSYEQYF. The CDR3 nucleotides read TGCAGCGTTTCCGGACTCCCAGAGGGCTCCTACGAGCAGTACTTC. This chain connects TRBV29-1 to TRBJ2-7; D perhaps matches TRBD2 (5 bases). Germline values: CDR1 SQVTM, CDR2 ANQGSEA. V was shortened by 5 bases and J by 0 bases, with 17 bases between the two germline ends. CDR3 length: 15 residues.

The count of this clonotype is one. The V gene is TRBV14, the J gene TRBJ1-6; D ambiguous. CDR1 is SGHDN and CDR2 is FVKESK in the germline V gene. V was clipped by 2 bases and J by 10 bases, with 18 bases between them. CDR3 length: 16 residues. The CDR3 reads CASSQIHELGKSPLHF. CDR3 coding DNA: TGTGCCAGCAGCCAAATTCACGAATTGGGGAAATCACCCCTCCACTTT. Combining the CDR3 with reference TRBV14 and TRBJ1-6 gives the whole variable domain EAGVTQFPSHSVIEKGQTVTLRCDPISGHDNLYWYRRVMGKEIKFLLHFVKESKQDESGMPNNRFLAERTGGTYSTLKVQPAELEDSGVYFCASSQIHELGKSPLHFGNGTRLTVT.

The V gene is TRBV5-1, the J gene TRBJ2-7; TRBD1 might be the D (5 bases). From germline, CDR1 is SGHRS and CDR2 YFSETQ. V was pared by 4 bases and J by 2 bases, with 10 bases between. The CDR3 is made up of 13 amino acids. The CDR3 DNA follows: TGCGCCAGCAGCGTGGACATCCCCTACGAGCAGTACTTC. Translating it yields CASSVDIPYEQYF.

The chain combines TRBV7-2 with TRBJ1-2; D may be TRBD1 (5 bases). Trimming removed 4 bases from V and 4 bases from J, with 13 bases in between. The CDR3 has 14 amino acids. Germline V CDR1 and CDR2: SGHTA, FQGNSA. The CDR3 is CASSWGGEGYGYTF. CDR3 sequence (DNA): TGTGCCAGCAGCTGGGGAGGGGAGGGCTATGGCTACACCTTC.

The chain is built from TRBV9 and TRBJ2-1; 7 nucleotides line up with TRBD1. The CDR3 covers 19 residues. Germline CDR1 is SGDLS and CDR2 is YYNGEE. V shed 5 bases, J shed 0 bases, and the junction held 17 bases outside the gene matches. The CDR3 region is CASSATSGTAPNSYNEQFF. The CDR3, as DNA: TGTGCCAGCAGTGCTACCTCCGGGACAGCGCCTAACTCCTACAATGAGCAGTTCTTC.